The rows below give T cell receptor beta chains drawn from one sample of a study of blood T cells in healthy people across ages. Using its own MiXCR run on the 5' RACE reads, TCRdb lists one record per CDR3 protein. The sample records over 750,000 distinct CDR3 sequences, more than 20% being singletons. The same data also went into a second study, on T cells of mothers and their children.

Sequencing used blood. All receptors derive from a boy between 5 and 17 years old in good health. CDR3s include the opening cysteine and the closing phenylalanine or tryptophan. The D gene is left open where the match is weak. Size is omitted from some rows. Given values are once, few, many or a class for expanded clones.

len	abundance	v_gene	d_gene	j_gene	CDR3nt	CDR3aa
15	.	TRBV2	.	TRBJ2-4	TGTGCCAGCAGTGAGACCCTTTCGTCCGGGGACATTCAGTACTTC	CASSETLSSGDIQYF
14	.	TRBV2	.	TRBJ2-6	TGTGCCAGCACGTCGCAGTCCGGGGCCAACGTCCTGACTTTC	CASTSQSGANVLTF
16	few	TRBV5-6	TRBD1	TRBJ2-7	TGTGCCAGCAGCACGGGCACGGGACAGATGGGATACGAGCAGTACTTC	CASSTGTGQMGYEQYF
12	.	TRBV25-1	.	TRBJ1-1	TGTGCCAGCAGTGAACGGCACACTGAAGCTTTCTTT	CASSERHTEAFF
14	.	TRBV29-1	.	TRBJ2-3	TGCAGCGTTGAAGGTGGGAAGGGCACAGATACGCAGTATTTT	CSVEGGKGTDTQYF
13	few	TRBV20-1	.	TRBJ2-5	TGCAGTGCCGTGACAGGTACCAGGGAGACCCAGTACTTC	CSAVTGTRETQYF
15	.	TRBV25-1	.	TRBJ2-5	TGTGCCAGCAGTGAATATATACGGGGACAAGAGACCCAGTACTTC	CASSEYIRGQETQYF
16	.	TRBV6-2/TRBV6-3	.	TRBJ2-7	TGTGCCAGCAGTTCCCGGTCACGGGACCGCTCCTACGAGCAGTACTTC	CASSSRSRDRSYEQYF
15	.	TRBV7-3	.	TRBJ1-4	TGTGCCAGCAGCTGGGGGGGATCAACTAATGAAAAACTGTTTTTT	CASSWGGSTNEKLFF
12	.	TRBV29-1	TRBD1	TRBJ2-5	TGCAGCGTTGGACAGGGATCGGGGACCCAGTACTTC	CSVGQGSGTQYF
15	.	TRBV19	TRBD1	TRBJ1-1	TGTGCCAGTATCCCGGGACAGGGGGCACAAACTGAAGCTTTCTTT	CASIPGQGAQTEAFF
16	few	TRBV11-2	TRBD2	TRBJ2-1	TGTGCCAGCAGCTTAAGTCCCCTAGCGGGAGCTGATGAGCAGTTCTTC	CASSLSPLAGADEQFF
9	.	TRBV7-2	.	TRBJ1-2	TGTGCCAGCAGCTTACCGACAACCTTC	CASSLPTTF
13	few	TRBV19	.	TRBJ1-5	TGTGCCAGTAGACAGGGTGGGTATCAGCCCCAGCATTTT	CASRQGGYQPQHF
14	.	TRBV24-1	.	TRBJ2-7	TGTGCCACCAGAGGGGCAGAGCCTCCCTACGAGCAGTACTTC	CATRGAEPPYEQYF
16	few	TRBV19	.	TRBJ1-5	TGTGCCAGCAGTATATGGCAGGGATATAGCAATCAGCCCCAGCATTTT	CASSIWQGYSNQPQHF
16	.	TRBV27	TRBD1	TRBJ2-7	TGTGCCAGCAGAAAAAAAACGACAGGGCCGGAATACGAGCAGTACTTC	CASRKKTTGPEYEQYF
14	few	TRBV18	TRBD1	TRBJ2-7	TGTGCCAGCTCACACGGACAGGGGGGCTACGAGCAGTACTTC	CASSHGQGGYEQYF
16	few	TRBV6-5	TRBD1	TRBJ2-4	TGTGCCAGCAGTGACCGGGACAGGGGAGACAAAAACATTCAGTACTTC	CASSDRDRGDKNIQYF
14	.	TRBV10-3	.	TRBJ2-2	TGTGCCATCAGTTTTGACATCCTCACCGGGGAGCTGTTTTTT	CAISFDILTGELFF
18	.	TRBV4-2	TRBD2	TRBJ2-6	TGTGCCAGCAGCCAGCCGGGACTAGCGGTCTCTGGGGCCAACGTCCTGACTTTC	CASSQPGLAVSGANVLTF
15	few	TRBV9	.	TRBJ2-4	TGTGCCAGGGCTCTAACAGGGCTAGCCAAAAACATTCAGTACTTC	CARALTGLAKNIQYF
13	.	TRBV7-8	TRBD1	TRBJ2-7	TGTGCCAGCAGCACCGACAGGGTGCGGGAGCAGTACTTC	CASSTDRVREQYF
15	.	TRBV6-1	TRBD1	TRBJ2-2	TGTGCCAGCAGTCGGGCAGGGGGCAGCACCGGGGAGCTGTTTTTT	CASSRAGGSTGELFF
13	.	TRBV20-1	.	TRBJ1-5	TGCAGTGTTAAGGACCCAAGCAATCAGCCCCAGCATTTT	CSVKDPSNQPQHF
17	.	TRBV4-2	TRBD1	TRBJ1-4	TGTGCCAGCAGCCAAGAGGGGGACTGGACAGGGAATGAAAAACTGTTTTTT	CASSQEGDWTGNEKLFF
15	.	TRBV7-3	TRBD2	TRBJ2-3	TGTGCCAGCAGCTCCCGGACTAGCGGGGACTTCACGCAGTATTTT	CASSSRTSGDFTQYF
14	few	TRBV20-1	.	TRBJ2-7	TGCAGTGCTAAACCCAGAGGGAAGGCGTACGAGCAGTACTTC	CSAKPRGKAYEQYF
11	.	TRBV28	TRBD2	TRBJ2-7	TGTGCCACAAGCGGGGTTCCCGAGCAGTACTTC	CATSGVPEQYF
13	.	TRBV29-1	.	TRBJ2-2	TGCAGCGTTGGAGGGCTAGCTATAGGGGAGCTGTTTTTT	CSVGGLAIGELFF
13	few	TRBV7-9	.	TRBJ2-7	TGTGCCAGCAGCTTTTCGGGGGCCCACGAGCAGTACTTC	CASSFSGAHEQYF
16	.	TRBV15	TRBD2	TRBJ2-5	TGTGCCACCAGCAAGAGGACTAGCGGGGCGGGAGAGACCCAGTACTTC	CATSKRTSGAGETQYF
12	once	TRBV29-1	.	TRBJ2-7	TGCAGCGTCTCCGAGAAACCCTACGAGCAGTACTTC	CSVSEKPYEQYF
14	.	TRBV7-2	TRBD2	TRBJ2-1	TGTGCCAGCACCTCCTTAGCGGGAAGGAATGAGCAGTTCTTC	CASTSLAGRNEQFF
12	many	TRBV20-1	.	TRBJ2-5	TGCAGTGCTAGTGGGACCGAAGAGACCCAGTACTTC	CSASGTEETQYF
17	few	TRBV2	.	TRBJ2-6	TGTGCCAGCAGTCCCGCTAGGACAGTCTCTGGGGCCAACGTCCTGACTTTC	CASSPARTVSGANVLTF
15	once	TRBV5-1	TRBD2	TRBJ2-1	TGCGCCAGCAGCCCAGGACTAGCGGGAGTTATTGAGCAGTTCTTC	CASSPGLAGVIEQFF
16	few	TRBV7-2	TRBD2	TRBJ2-5	TGTGCCAGCAGCGTAGGACTAGCGGGAGAGTGGGAGACCCAGTACTTC	CASSVGLAGEWETQYF
15	.	TRBV5-1	.	TRBJ2-1	TGCGCCAGCAGCTTGGAGGCAGGGATCCACAATGAGCAGTTCTTC	CASSLEAGIHNEQFF
14	.	TRBV14	TRBD2	TRBJ2-7	TGTGCCAGCAGCACTAGCGGGGGGGGCCACGAGCAGTACTTC	CASSTSGGGHEQYF
15	.	TRBV7-8	.	TRBJ2-5	TGTGCCAGCAGCTTAGACCGACTATTAAAAGAGACCCAGTACTTC	CASSLDRLLKETQYF
12	few	TRBV6-5	.	TRBJ2-1	TGTGCCAGCAGTTCACCCCTGACGTTGGAGGTCTTC	CASSSPLTLEVF
13	.	TRBV5-1	.	TRBJ2-3	TGCGCCAGCGGACAGGAGGGCGCAGATACGCAGTATTTT	CASGQEGADTQYF
14	.	TRBV4-3	.	TRBJ2-3	TGCGCCAGCAGCCAAAAAGGGGGATGGGATACGCAGTATTTT	CASSQKGGWDTQYF
14	few	TRBV29-1	TRBD1	TRBJ1-1	TGCAGCGTTGTGAACAGGGGACACCACACTGAAGCTTTCTTT	CSVVNRGHHTEAFF
12	few	TRBV29-1	.	TRBJ2-7	TGCAGCGTTGACTTCGAGGACTACGAGCAGTACTTC	CSVDFEDYEQYF
18	once	TRBV28	.	TRBJ1-1	TGTGCCAGCAGTTTCGTCGGGGGACGAATCGTCCTTAACACTGAAGCTTTCTTT	CASSFVGGRIVLNTEAFF
14	once	TRBV11-2	.	TRBJ2-7	TGTGCCAGCAGCCTGGAGGACGGACTCTACGAGCAGTACTTC	CASSLEDGLYEQYF
15	few	TRBV20-1	.	TRBJ1-3	TGCAGTGCCAGCTGGGGGGCCCTCTCTGGAAACACCATATATTTT	CSASWGALSGNTIYF
14	few	TRBV7-9	.	TRBJ2-7	TGTGCCAGCAGCTTTGGGGGGCCGGGCAACGAGCAGTACTTC	CASSFGGPGNEQYF
14	.	TRBV7-9	.	TRBJ2-6	TGTGCCAGCAGAAAGCAGGGTACCGGCAACGTCCTGACTTTC	CASRKQGTGNVLTF
15	.	TRBV4-2	.	TRBJ2-1	TGTGCCAGCAGCCAGGTCCCGGGCAGTCACAATGAGCAGTTCTTC	CASSQVPGSHNEQFF
15	.	TRBV19	.	TRBJ2-7	TGTGCCAGTAGTATAGAGGAGGGGATTTCCTACGAGCAGTACTTC	CASSIEEGISYEQYF
18	.	TRBV5-1	.	TRBJ1-5	TGCGCCAGCAGCTTGGGGATCCAGGGAGGAGGTAGCAATCAGCCCCAGCATTTT	CASSLGIQGGGSNQPQHF
14	.	TRBV7-6	.	TRBJ2-7	TGTGCCAGCAGCTTAGAACCGGACAGCTACGAGCAGTACTTC	CASSLEPDSYEQYF
16	.	TRBV4-2	.	TRBJ1-4	TGTGCCAGCAGCCCAGGCCGGTACAGGAGAAATGAAAAACTGTTTTTT	CASSPGRYRRNEKLFF
16	.	TRBV6-1	.	TRBJ2-2	TGTGCCAGCAGCCCGACGACGATAGCGGCCACCGGGGAGCTGTTTTTT	CASSPTTIAATGELFF
13	few	TRBV15	.	TRBJ2-1	TGTGCCACCAGCAGAGACCCCGGTTATGAGCAGTTCTTC	CATSRDPGYEQFF
14	.	TRBV3-1	.	TRBJ2-4	TGTGCCAGCAGCCAAGTTTTTGGCAAAAACATTCAGTACTTC	CASSQVFGKNIQYF